This T cell receptor beta chain is from a study of blood T cells in healthy people across ages. A sample-barcoded 5' primer and a J-beta primer mix were used in a second PCR of about 7 to 12 cycles. One entry per CDR3 protein results from TCRdb running MiXCR on the 5' RACE reads. This sample has about 840,000 distinct CDR3 sequences, with just under 30% found just once. V dropped 0 bases and J dropped 0 bases, with 9 bases sitting between them. CDR1 is SGHRS and CDR2 is YFSETQ in the germline V gene. CDR3 size: 15 residues. This clonotype was found many times. These data were likewise used in another study, on T cells of mothers and their children.

The sequenced sample was blood. The V gene is TRBV5-1, the J gene TRBJ1-1; D gene uncertain. This TCR derives from a woman in her forties in good health. CDR3 DNA: TGCGCCAGCAGCTTGGCCACCCTGTTGAACACTGAAGCTTTCTTT. It encodes CASSLATLLNTEAFF. Supplemented by reference TRBV5-1 and TRBJ1-1, the full variable domain reads KAGVTQTPRYLIKTRGQQVTLSCSPISGHRSVSWYQQTPGQGLQFLFEYFSETQRNKGNFPGRFSGRQFSNSRSEMNVSTLELGDSALYLCASSLATLLNTEAFFGQGTRLTVV.